One sample yielded the 22 T cell receptor beta chains listed below, sequenced in a study of blood T cell repertoires in COVID-19. The table came from immunoSEQ multiplex PCR; TCRdb's copy has only in-frame clones and leaves some out. The data hold 300,000 to 450,000 clones, with around 92% observed a single time. The sample was peripheral blood. The source of these receptors is a woman younger than 45 with COVID-19, enrolled during active disease.

J is TRBJ1-2 and V is TRBV5-4; 8 bases map to TRBD1. Germline trimming cut 2 bases from V and 3 bases from J; bases unmatched to any gene: 9. The CDR3 is 16 amino acids. Germline V gives CDR1 SGHNT, CDR2 YYREEE (reference sequence). In nucleotides, the CDR3 is TGTGCCAGCAGCTTAATGAACAGGGGGGGCGACTATGGCTACACCTTC. Translating gives CASSLMNRGGDYGYTF.

The chain carries TRBV20-1 and TRBJ2-1, with TRBD2 matching over 7 bases. Trimming cost V 6 bases and J 5 bases; bases outside gene matches: 10. This CDR3 is 14 amino acids long. Germline V gene lookup returns CDR1 DFQATT and CDR2 SNEGSKA (reference sequence). The CDR3 DNA follows: TGCAGTGCCAGTCGGGCGGGAGTCGACAATGAGCAGTTCTTC. This encodes CSASRAGVDNEQFF.

The rearrangement joins TRBV7-9 to TRBJ2-3; 7 bases fit TRBD1. V was clipped by 5 bases and J by 3 bases; unmatched bases: 8. The CDR3 contains 15 residues. Germline V gene sequence: CDR1 SEHNR, CDR2 FQNEAQ (reference sequence). CDR3 protein: CASSLDRVRTDTQYF. CDR3 bases: TGTGCCAGCAGCCTCGACAGGGTACGGACAGATACGCAGTATTTT.

This clone occurred once. The chain links TRBV7-2 to TRBJ2-3; no reliable D call. This CDR3 contains 14 residues. V lost 8 bases and J lost 0, with 12 bases in between. In germline, CDR1 is SGHTA, CDR2 FQGNSA. CDR3 sequence (DNA): TGTGCCAGCCAGCGACGCCCTAGCACAGATACGCAGTATTTT. It codes for CASQRRPSTDTQYF.

The CDR3 DNA reads as TGTGCCAGCAGCGTCGGGACTTCCCAAGAGACCCAGTACTTC. Encoded protein: CASSVGTSQETQYF. V usage is TRBV13 and J usage is TRBJ2-5; D is possibly TRBD2 (6 bases). The CDR3 is 14 amino acids. CDR1 is PRHDT, CDR2 FYEKMQ, per germline (reference sequence). V was trimmed by 5 bases and J by 1 base, leaving 11 bases between them.

The CDR3 loop reads CASKGNEQFF. CDR3 DNA sequence: TGTGCCAGCAAGGGGAATGAGCAGTTCTTC. The V and J genes are TRBV25-1 and TRBJ2-1; D is perhaps TRBD1 (5 bases). Germline CDR1 is MGHDK and CDR2 is SYGVNS. This CDR3 spans 10 amino acids. V lost 7 bases and J lost 7, with 5 bases in between.

V and J are TRBV10-2 and TRBJ2-7; TRBD2 aligns across 8 bases. The CDR3 has 15 residues. V lost 9 bases and J lost 1; bases outside the gene matches: 11. Germline V gives CDR1 WSHSY, CDR2 SAAADI. CDR3 nucleotides: TGCGCCAGGCCCCAGGTAGTAGCGGGATCCTACGAGCAGTACGTC. Encoded protein: CARPQVVAGSYEQYV.

The rearrangement uses TRBV5-8 and TRBJ2-4, with D possibly TRBD2 on 6 matching bases. Germline CDR1 is SGHTS and CDR2 is YDEGEE. V lost 6 bases and J 1 base, leaving 23 bases between the germline ends. CDR3 size: 18 residues. CDR3 in amino acids: CASIHVGGSRRAKNIQYF. CDR3 DNA sequence: TGTGCCAGCATCCACGTCGGGGGATCTCGGAGGGCCAAAAACATTCAGTACTTC.

This clone showed up just a few times. J is TRBJ1-2 and V is TRBV2; D remains ambiguous. V was shortened by 7 bases and J by 6 bases, with 15 bases between the two germline ends. The length of the CDR3 is 13 residues. CDR1 and CDR2 from the germline V gene are SNHLY and FYNNEI. For the CDR3, the DNA is TGTGCCAGCAATGCCCAGGCCGGGAATGGCTACACCTTC. Amino acid sequence: CASNAQAGNGYTF.

V usage is TRBV27 and J usage is TRBJ2-7, with 7 bases matching TRBD1. CDR1 and CDR2 from the germline V gene are MNHEY and SMNVEV (reference sequence). The CDR3 sequence is 14 residues long. Trimming at V came to 3 bases and at J to 2 bases, leaving 4 bases not matched to a gene. The CDR3 region is CASSFDRAPYEQYF. In DNA form, the CDR3 reads TGTGCCAGCAGTTTTGACAGGGCCCCCTACGAGCAGTACTTC.

The V gene is TRBV4-2, the J gene TRBJ1-5, with D hard to call. This CDR3 region has 18 residues. CDR1 is LGHNA and CDR2 is YNFKEQ in the germline V gene. V was trimmed by 2 bases and J by 2 bases, leaving 19 bases between them. The CDR3 nucleotides are TGTGCCAGCAGCCAAACCCCTGGGGAGGGTAGCCGCAATCAGCCCCAGCATTTT. Amino acids: CASSQTPGEGSRNQPQHF.

DNA of the CDR3: TGTGCCAGCAGCTTAAAAGGACTAGCGGGGATTTCCTACAATGAGCAGTTCTTC. Protein: CASSLKGLAGISYNEQFF. The chain recombines TRBV13 with TRBJ2-1, with 12 bases that match TRBD2. The junction had 6 bases not matched to a gene; V was cut back by 2 bases and J by 1 base. The CDR3 spans 18 residues. Per germline, CDR1 PRHDT and CDR2 FYEKMQ (reference sequence).

CDR3 DNA sequence: TGTGCCAGTAGTTTATCCGGGACAGGGCTCACCGAGACCCAGTACTTC. Its protein is CASSLSGTGLTETQYF. This sequence joins TRBV19 and TRBJ2-5; 9 nucleotides line up with TRBD1. V lost 5 bases to trimming and J lost 5 bases; unmatched junction nucleotides: 12. Germline CDR1 LNHDA, CDR2 SQIVND (reference sequence). The CDR3 runs 16 residues.

The chain joins TRBV6-2 or TRBV6-3 to TRBJ1-1; TRBD1 matches 8 bases. CDR1 is MNHEY and CDR2 is SVGEGT in the germline V gene. The length of the CDR3 is 16 residues. V shed 0 bases and J 10 bases; nucleotides not matched to a gene: 13. Here the CDR3 DNA reads TGTGCCAGCAGTTACTCCCCGACAGGGGCCCGACGGTTAGCTTTCTTT. It encodes CASSYSPTGARRLAFF.

The V gene is TRBV2, the J gene TRBJ2-7; no firm D call. V lost 4 bases to trimming and J lost 4 bases, with 8 bases between them. Looked up from germline, CDR1 is SNHLY and CDR2 is FYNNEI. CDR3 length: 12 residues. In DNA form, the CDR3 reads TGTGCCAGCAGTGTACTGCGTTACGAGCAGTACTTC. It specifies CASSVLRYEQYF.

The V and J genes are TRBV10-3 and TRBJ2-3; D may be TRBD1 (5 bases). CDR3 length: 15 amino acids. Germline V gene data show CDR1 as ENHRY and CDR2 as SYGVKD. V lost 1 base, J lost 4 bases, and 12 bases lay in between. CDR3 sequence reads: CAISELRGRADTQYF. The CDR3 DNA follows: TGTGCCATCAGTGAGTTAAGGGGCAGGGCAGATACGCAGTATTTT.

A note on this clone: Other nucleotide sequences from this sample produce the same CDR3. The chain joins TRBV12-3 or TRBV12-4 to TRBJ2-4; possibly TRBD2 for D (6 bases). The CDR3 has 13 amino acids. Trimming took off 3 bases at V and 4 bases at J, with 7 bases between the two ends. The CDR3 nucleotides read TGTGCCAGCAGTTTTGGGGGGAAAAACATTCAGTACTTC. Protein product: CASSFGGKNIQYF.

The chain combines TRBV19 with TRBJ1-5, with D possibly TRBD1 on 5 matching bases. V was pared by 5 bases and J by 7 bases, with 15 bases between. The CDR3 is 14 residues long. Per the germline V gene, CDR1 is LNHDA and CDR2 is SQIVND (reference sequence). CDR3 DNA sequence: TGTGCCAGTAGTGCGGCAGGGTTAGGACAGCCCCAGCATTTT. Translated, it gives CASSAAGLGQPQHF. The full variable domain, completed using reference TRBV19 and TRBJ1-5, is DGGITQSPKYLFRKEGQNVTLSCEQNLNHDAMYWYRQDPGQGLRLIYYSQIVNDFQKGDIAEGYSVSREKKESFPLTVTSAQKNPTAFYLCASSAAGLGQPQHFGDGTRLSIL.

To note about this clone: The same CDR3 arises from other DNA sequences in this sample as well. V usage is TRBV9 and J usage is TRBJ2-1; D is possibly TRBD2 (6 bases). CDR1 SGDLS and CDR2 YYNGEE come from the germline V gene. The CDR3 is 14 residues long. Trimming removed 2 bases at V and 1 base at J, with 7 bases between. The CDR3 is CASSVGGSYNEQFF. For the CDR3, the DNA is TGTGCCAGCAGCGTTGGAGGGTCCTACAATGAGCAGTTCTTC.

CDR3 residues: CASSGPGTGLVTGELFF. Written as DNA, the CDR3 is TGTGCCAGCAGTGGCCCCGGGACAGGGCTTGTCACCGGGGAGCTGTTTTTT. This chain joins TRBV25-1 and TRBJ2-2, with 9 bases matching TRBD1. Germline-derived CDR1 and CDR2 are MGHDK and SYGVNS. The CDR3 consists of 17 residues. V lost 4 bases and J lost 4; bases outside the gene matches: 10.

The chain links TRBV9 to TRBJ2-1; 9 bases are a match to TRBD2. The CDR3 is made up of 16 amino acids. Unmatched junction bases numbered 10, after V lost 4 bases and J lost 5 bases. Germline V gene data show CDR1 as SGDLS and CDR2 as YYNGEE. The CDR3 is CASSILAGAGNNEQFF. The DNA for the CDR3 is TGTGCCAGCAGCATCTTAGCGGGAGCGGGGAACAATGAGCAGTTCTTC. The entire variable domain, with the rest obtained from reference TRBV9 and TRBJ2-1, is as follows: DSGVTQTPKHLITATGQRVTLRCSPRSGDLSVYWYQQSLDQGLQFLIQYYNGEERAKGNILERFSAQQFPDLHSELNLSSLELGDSALYFCASSILAGAGNNEQFFGPGTRLTVL.

The rearrangement uses TRBV6-5 and TRBJ2-3; perhaps TRBD1 as D (6 bases). The V gene lost 6 bases and the J gene lost 6 bases, with 13 bases spanning the gap. This CDR3 spans 13 amino acids. Germline-derived CDR1 and CDR2 are MNHEY and SVGAGI. CDR3 nucleotides: TGTGCCAGCAGGAGGGGGTCGGGGGATACGCAGTATTTT. As protein: CASRRGSGDTQYF.